This T cell receptor beta chain was profiled in a study of cytomegalovirus exposure and HLA in healthy donors. Study-wide results and limits: Apart from CMV serostatus, no immune exposure information was available.

With 60 Vbeta and 13 Jbeta primers, the PCR was carried out. Sequencing was performed with immunoSEQ multiplex PCR; in TCRdb, only in-frame clones are kept and a portion is missing. The table lists about 180,000 clones, just over 75% of them singletons. This clone has more than one count but fewer than ten. Antigen unknown. The CDR3 is made up of 13 amino acids. Trimming stripped 7 bases from V and 10 bases from J, with 17 bases between. CDR1 and CDR2 (germline): MNHEY, SMNVEV (reference sequence). This chain links TRBV27 with TRBJ2-1; D remains ambiguous. The sequenced sample consisted of PBMCs. This clonotype originated in a man aged 18 to 29 in good health and CMV-seronegative. The CDR3 DNA reads as TGTGCCAGCACTCCGCGGTTCAGCCTAGAGCAGTTCTTC. Amino acid sequence: CASTPRFSLEQFF.